In its sample, the clone carrying this T cell receptor (beta chain) was seen a few times. Its antigen is currently unknown. Sequencing used immunoSEQ multiplex PCR; TCRdb keeps in-frame clones, though not all of them. The sample holds about 2,800 clones, 29% seen once. The data were taken from a study of T cells in localized non-small cell lung cancer. Study outcomes and limitations: T cell clonality was highest in uninvolved adjacent lung, above tumor. The study detected a median about 57 of the top 100 tumor clones in adjacent lung. Longer overall survival accompanied higher blood T cell density. Since sequencing was restricted to only one region of the tumor, intratumor heterogeneity remains a possibility.

The CDR3 sequence is 17 residues long. CDR1 and CDR2 from the germline V gene are SGHNT and YENEEA. Trimming cost V 4 bases and J 2 bases; bases outside gene matches: 10. The chain links TRBV11-3 to TRBJ2-2, with 7 bases lining up with TRBD2. Specimen: lung tumor tissue, collected before any cancer treatment. The TCR sequence derives from an older male donor with stage II squamous cell lung carcinoma. The CDR3 DNA reads TGTGCCAGCAGCTCTTCGCCGCGGGAGATTAACACCGGGGAGCTGTTTTTT. Translation gives CASSSSPREINTGELFF.